The entry below gives a single T cell receptor beta chain sequence along with its context. Data came from immunoSEQ multiplex PCR; TCRdb stores just in-frame clones and leaves some out. Found here are about 57,000 clones, 90% to 95% of them singletons; the top ten hold less than 6%. These data belong to a study of cytomegalovirus exposure and HLA in healthy donors. Per the germline V gene, CDR1 is MNHEY and CDR2 is SMNVEV (reference sequence). This CDR3 contains 16 residues. V shed 5 bases and J shed 3 bases, with 18 bases lying between them. The sample was PBMCs. The TCR comes from a young woman in good health and CMV-seronegative. V usage is TRBV27 and J usage is TRBJ2-3; D not certain. The CDR3 here is CASSLRSQISTDTQYF. The CDR3, as DNA: TGTGCCAGCAGTCTCCGATCCCAAATCAGTACAGATACGCAGTATTTT.